Following are 31 T cell receptor beta chains from one sample sequenced in a study of cytomegalovirus exposure and HLA in healthy donors. A multiplex PCR was run with 60 Vbeta primers and 13 Jbeta primers. Here immunoSEQ multiplex PCR was the method, and the copy in TCRdb shows in-frame clones only, minus some. The table has about 77,000 clones, approximately 78% seen once. The specimen was PBMCs. All receptors come from a man aged 40-50 years in good health and CMV-seronegative.

This clone appeared once. The gene calls are TRBV6-4 and TRBJ1-5; D is unresolved. This CDR3 has 13 amino acids. The germline gives CDR1 MRHNA, CDR2 SNTAGT. The ends were cut back, 5 bases at V and 7 bases at J, with 12 bases in the middle. This CDR3 is CASSQEGGQPQHF. The CDR3 DNA follows: TGTGCCAGCAGTCAGGAGGGAGGCCAGCCCCAGCATTTT.

The chain joins TRBV9 to TRBJ2-7; a weak D match, TRBD2 (6 bases). The CDR3 consists of 14 residues. Trimming removed 7 bases from V and 5 bases from J, with 19 bases in between. Germline CDR1 reads SGDLS; CDR2 reads YYNGEE. The CDR3 DNA reads as TGTGCCAGCGGGGGGTACAGATCTAATCACGAGCAGTACTTC. Residues: CASGGYRSNHEQYF.

This chain uses TRBV7-9 with TRBJ2-7; a possible D gene is TRBD2 (5 bases). With 2 bases removed from V and 0 bases from J, the gap between germline ends came to 8 bases. This CDR3 has 14 residues. Germline-derived CDR1 and CDR2 are SEHNR and FQNEAQ (reference sequence). The CDR3 DNA sequence: TGTGCCAGCAGCTTACAAAGCGGCTCCTACGAGCAGTACTTC. Translation gives CASSLQSGSYEQYF.

The chain joins TRBV2 to TRBJ2-7, with TRBD1 matching 10 bases. CDR3 length: 13 residues. Losses at the gene ends were 6 bases for V and 5 bases for J; bases not matched to a gene: 4. CDR1 and CDR2 (germline): SNHLY, FYNNEI. The DNA for the CDR3 is TGTGCCAGCAGGGACAGGGGGTTTCACGAGCAGTACTTC. It yields the protein CASRDRGFHEQYF.

This chain links TRBV5-1 with TRBJ1-6; no definite D call. CDR1 and CDR2 (germline): SGHRS, YFSETQ. This CDR3 comprises 14 residues. Trimming removed 0 bases from V and 9 bases from J, with 10 bases in between. The CDR3 loop reads CASSLAVYGSPLHF. CDR3 bases: TGCGCCAGCAGCTTGGCCGTATACGGTTCACCCCTCCACTTT.

The chain employs TRBV19 and TRBJ1-5, with unresolved D. V dropped 5 bases and J dropped 5 bases, with 10 bases sitting between them. This CDR3 spans 13 amino acids. The germline V gene encodes CDR1 LNHDA and CDR2 SQIVND (reference sequence). DNA of the CDR3: TGTGCCAGTAGTCCGGACGGGGATCAGCCCCAGCATTTT. This codes for CASSPDGDQPQHF.

This clone was detected a few times. The rearrangement joins TRBV7-2 to TRBJ1-1; D is undetermined. CDR3 length equals 14 residues. Germline V gene sequence: CDR1 SGHTA, CDR2 FQGNSA. Trimming removed 5 bases from V and 4 bases from J, with 14 bases in between. The CDR3: CASSLDGGSTEAFF. Written as DNA, the CDR3 is TGTGCCAGCAGCCTGGACGGAGGGAGCACTGAAGCTTTCTTT.

This chain joins TRBV29-1 and TRBJ2-5, with D possibly being TRBD1 (6 bases). The DNA end is a closer match to TRBJ2-7, so the J assignment may be wrong. Germline CDR1 reads SQVTM; CDR2 reads ANQGSEA. CDR3 length: 12 residues. The DNA of the CDR3 is TGCAGCGTTGGGGCCAGGGGTTACGAGCAGTACTTC. As protein: CSVGARGYEQYF.

The rearrangement uses TRBV10-2 and TRBJ1-1; the match to TRBD1 covers 7 bases. From germline, CDR1 is WSHSY and CDR2 SAAADI. The CDR3 has 14 amino acids. V lost 5 bases and J lost 4; bases outside the gene matches: 7. The CDR3 sequence: CASSLGGAVTEAFF. The CDR3 bases are TGCGCCAGCAGTTTAGGGGGCGCGGTCACTGAAGCTTTCTTT.

The chain combines TRBV6-5 with TRBJ1-2; 9 positions match TRBD1. In germline, CDR1 is MNHEY, CDR2 SVGAGI. The CDR3 totals 14 residues. V lost 6 bases, J lost 1 base, and 3 bases stayed unmatched. The CDR3 DNA follows: TGTGCCAGCAGGAGGGGACAGGGTAACTATGGCTACACCTTC. This codes for CASRRGQGNYGYTF.

J is TRBJ1-2 and V is TRBV9; D perhaps matches TRBD1 (6 bases). V gave up 4 bases and J gave up 0 bases, with 10 bases separating them. Per the germline V gene, CDR1 is SGDLS and CDR2 is YYNGEE. The CDR3 runs to 14 residues. The CDR3 DNA follows: TGTGCCAGCAGCCCTGGGGGCACTAACTATGGCTACACCTTC. Residues: CASSPGGTNYGYTF.

The chain recombines TRBV6-6 with TRBJ1-5; perhaps TRBD1 as D (6 bases). The V and J ends lost 6 bases and 7 bases respectively, with 16 bases between them. The CDR3 length is 14 residues. CDR1 is MNHNY and CDR2 is SVGAGI in the germline V gene (reference sequence). The CDR3 DNA sequence: TGTGCCAGCAGGGCGGGGGGGGCAAGACAGCCCCAGCATTTT. This codes for CASRAGGARQPQHF.

The rearrangement uses TRBV5-1 and TRBJ2-1; D gene uncertain. The CDR3 sequence is 14 residues long. Germline CDR1 SGHRS, CDR2 YFSETQ. Trimming stripped 5 bases from V and 4 bases from J, with 13 bases between. The CDR3 sequence is CASSNQIWYNEQFF. The CDR3 DNA reads as TGCGCCAGCAGTAACCAGATCTGGTACAATGAGCAGTTCTTC.

V gene TRBV30 combines with J gene TRBJ2-5; 8 nucleotides match TRBD1. The end of the DNA aligns better with TRBJ2-7, so the J call may be wrong. CDR1 is GTSNPN, CDR2 SVGIG, per germline (reference sequence). This CDR3 comprises 13 residues. This CDR3 is CAWSAGGSYEQYF. CDR3 DNA: TGTGCCTGGAGTGCAGGGGGCAGCTACGAGCAGTACTTC.

The chain recombines TRBV6-1 with TRBJ2-1, with a possible D match to TRBD2 (5 bases). The CDR3 runs to 13 residues. The V and J ends lost 1 base and 5 bases respectively, with 6 bases between them. Per the germline V gene, CDR1 is MNHNS and CDR2 is SASEGT. The CDR3 region is CASSEGTHNEQFF. CDR3 bases: TGTGCCAGCAGTGAAGGGACTCACAATGAGCAGTTCTTC.

The rearrangement joins TRBV6-5 to TRBJ2-7, with D unclear. V gave up 1 base and J gave up 3 bases, with 13 bases separating them. The CDR3 loop spans 15 amino acids. Per germline, CDR1 MNHEY and CDR2 SVGAGI. The CDR3 region is CASSYYPGLGYEQYF. CDR3 sequence (DNA): TGTGCCAGCAGTTACTATCCCGGGTTAGGCTACGAGCAGTACTTC.

The chain couples TRBV28 to TRBJ2-6; 10 bases are a match to TRBD1. The germline CDR1 and CDR2 sequences are MDHEN and SYDVKM. V shed 5 bases and J 4 bases; nucleotides not matched to a gene: 11. The CDR3 is 18 amino acids. The CDR3 region is CASSPPGQGSYGANVLTF. The CDR3 DNA reads TGTGCCAGCAGTCCCCCGGGACAGGGGTCGTACGGGGCCAACGTCCTGACTTTC.

The genes are TRBV2 and TRBJ2-3, with 11 bases matching TRBD2. With 5 bases clipped from V and 5 bases from J, the junction kept 6 bases outside the gene matches. Germline V gives CDR1 SNHLY, CDR2 FYNNEI. The CDR3 is 15 amino acids. In nucleotides, the CDR3 is TGTGCCAGCAGTTTAGCGGGGGGGGCAGTAGATACGCAGTATTTT. This codes for CASSLAGGAVDTQYF.

This clone was counted between two and nine times. V gene TRBV6-5 combines with J gene TRBJ1-4, with 8 bases matching TRBD1. Germline trimming cut 5 bases from V and 3 bases from J; bases unmatched to any gene: 2. The CDR3 length is 14 residues. In germline, CDR1 is MNHEY, CDR2 SVGAGI. The CDR3 loop reads CASSDRGPNEKLFF. The CDR3 DNA is TGTGCCAGCAGTGACAGGGGACCTAATGAAAAACTGTTTTTT.

The rearrangement joins TRBV7-9 to TRBJ1-1; TRBD1 matches at 7 bases. The J segment lost 7 bases and the V segment lost 1 base, leaving 6 bases of the junction unmatched. This CDR3 has 14 amino acids. Germline lookup yields CDR1 SEHNR and CDR2 FQNEAQ (reference sequence). This CDR3 is CASSLVRQGGEAFF. CDR3 nucleotides: TGTGCCAGCAGCTTAGTACGACAGGGTGGTGAAGCTTTCTTT.

The chain is built from TRBV4-3 and TRBJ1-5; the D gene is possibly TRBD1 (5 bases). Between the trimmed V and J ends, which lost 5 bases and 11 bases, there was a span of 16 bases. CDR3 size: 13 residues. The germline gives CDR1 LGHNA, CDR2 YSLEER. DNA for the CDR3: TGCGCCAGCAGCTTAAGGGAGGGACGGACCCAGCATTTT. This sequence encodes CASSLREGRTQHF.

The CDR3 bases are TGCAGCGTTAGTTCTTTGGACAGGGGGGATGAAAAACTGTTTTTT. This encodes CSVSSLDRGDEKLFF. This chain connects TRBV29-1 to TRBJ1-4, with 10 nucleotides matching TRBD1. The CDR3 covers 15 residues. The V gene end was trimmed by 5 bases and the J gene end by 6 bases; junction bases not matched to a gene: 9. From germline, CDR1 is SQVTM and CDR2 ANQGSEA.

The rearrangement links TRBV27 to TRBJ2-1; D is perhaps TRBD2 (6 bases). The CDR3 runs 15 residues. Germline CDR1 is MNHEY and CDR2 is SMNVEV (reference sequence). V was cut by 2 bases and J by 10 bases, with 18 bases left in between. The CDR3 protein is CASSLIGGLSIEQFF. CDR3 bases: TGTGCCAGCAGTTTAATCGGGGGTTTATCCATCGAGCAGTTCTTC.

The rearrangement links TRBV30 to TRBJ1-5; perhaps TRBD1 as D (5 bases). This CDR3 is built from 13 residues. CDR1 is GTSNPN, CDR2 SVGIG, per germline (reference sequence). Trimming cost V 1 base and J 4 bases, with 8 bases left between them. The CDR3 DNA reads as TGTGCCTGGAGTGGGCGGGGGAATCAGCCCCAGCATTTT. This translates into CAWSGRGNQPQHF. Supplemented by reference TRBV30 and TRBJ1-5, the full variable domain reads SQTIHQWPATLVQPVGSPLSLECTVEGTSNPNLYWYRQAAGRGLQLLFYSVGIGQISSEVPQNLSASRPQDRQFILSSKKLLLSDSGFYLCAWSGRGNQPQHFGDGTRLSIL.

The genes are TRBV5-1 and TRBJ1-6; no definite D call. Germline CDR1 SGHRS, CDR2 YFSETQ. Trimming removed 6 bases at V and 10 bases at J, with 14 bases between. This CDR3 contains 13 residues. The CDR3 sequence: CASKMTDSSPLHF. For the CDR3, the DNA is TGCGCCAGCAAGATGACGGACTCCTCACCCCTCCACTTT. The variable domain in full, completed from reference TRBV5-1 and TRBJ1-6, reads KAGVTQTPRYLIKTRGQQVTLSCSPISGHRSVSWYQQTPGQGLQFLFEYFSETQRNKGNFPGRFSGRQFSNSRSEMNVSTLELGDSALYLCASKMTDSSPLHFGNGTRLTVT.

This chain joins TRBV18 and TRBJ1-4; weak D call: TRBD1 (6 bases). In germline, CDR1 is KGHSH, CDR2 LQKENI. V was cut by 3 bases and J by 5 bases, with 13 bases left in between. This CDR3 region has 15 residues. The CDR3 reads CASSPGAGLNEKLFF. For the CDR3, the DNA is TGTGCCAGCTCACCGGGGGCAGGCCTCAATGAAAAACTGTTTTTT.

This clone turned up a few times. The rearrangement joins TRBV19 to TRBJ1-4, with 8 positions matching TRBD1. This CDR3 has 14 residues. The V gene end was trimmed by 3 bases and the J gene end by 8 bases; junction bases not matched to a gene: 5. CDR1 and CDR2 (germline): LNHDA, SQIVND (reference sequence). CDR3 loop: CASSIGQGKEKLFF. For the CDR3, the DNA is TGTGCCAGTAGTATTGGACAGGGAAAGGAAAAACTGTTTTTT.

This clone was seen a few times. The rearrangement joins TRBV4-2 to TRBJ1-5, with D tentatively TRBD1 (6 bases). V dropped 0 bases and J dropped 7 bases, with 13 bases sitting between them. From germline, CDR1 is LGHNA and CDR2 YNFKEQ. The CDR3 consists of 15 residues. CDR3 coding DNA: TGTGCCAGCAGCCAAGAACGGGAGGGGGACCAGCCCCAGCATTTT. Protein sequence: CASSQEREGDQPQHF.

V and J are TRBV5-1 and TRBJ2-5; a possible D gene is TRBD1 (6 bases). With 4 bases removed from V and 2 bases from J, the gap between germline ends came to 15 bases. Germline V gene lookup returns CDR1 SGHRS and CDR2 YFSETQ. The CDR3 length is 15 residues. This CDR3 reads CASSTGRDTQETQYF. As DNA, the CDR3 is TGCGCCAGCAGCACAGGCCGGGACACGCAAGAGACCCAGTACTTC.

The V and J genes are TRBV21-1 and TRBJ2-1; TRBD1, the D gene given by the table, was not confirmed from the DNA. TRBV21-1 is reported as a pseudogene. This CDR3 is built from 15 residues. The CDR3 nucleotides read TGTGCCAGCATTAGGGGGCTGAGGGAGGACAATGAGCAGTTCTTC. This sequence encodes CASIRGLREDNEQFF.

Concerning this clone: Germline and junction disagree at one end, which may indicate a read error. The chain is built from TRBV4-1 and TRBJ1-5; perhaps TRBD1 as D (6 bases). Germline V gives CDR1 MGHRA, CDR2 YSYEKL. The CDR3 is 16 amino acids. The CDR3 DNA sequence: TGCGCCCGCAGTCTATCGGGACAAACTAGCAATCAGCCCCAGCATTTT. This encodes CARSLSGQTSNQPQHF.